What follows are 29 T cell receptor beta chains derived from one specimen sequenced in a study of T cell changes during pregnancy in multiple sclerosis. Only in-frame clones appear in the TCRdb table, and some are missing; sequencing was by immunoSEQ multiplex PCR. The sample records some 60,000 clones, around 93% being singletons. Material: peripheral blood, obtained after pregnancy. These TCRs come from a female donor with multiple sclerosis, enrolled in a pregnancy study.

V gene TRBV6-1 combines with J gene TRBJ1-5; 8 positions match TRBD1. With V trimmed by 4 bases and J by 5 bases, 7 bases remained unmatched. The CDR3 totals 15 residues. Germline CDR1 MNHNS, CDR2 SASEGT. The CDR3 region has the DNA TGTGCCAGCAGTGTGGGGACAGGAGGAGATCAGCCCCAGCATTTT. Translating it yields CASSVGTGGDQPQHF.

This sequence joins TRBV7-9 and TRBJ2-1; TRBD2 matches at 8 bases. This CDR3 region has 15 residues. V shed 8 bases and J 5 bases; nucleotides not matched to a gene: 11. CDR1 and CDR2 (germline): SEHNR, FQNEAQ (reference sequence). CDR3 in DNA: TGTGCCAGCGAACGGAGCGGGAGCGGCCACAATGAGCAGTTCTTC. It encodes CASERSGSGHNEQFF.

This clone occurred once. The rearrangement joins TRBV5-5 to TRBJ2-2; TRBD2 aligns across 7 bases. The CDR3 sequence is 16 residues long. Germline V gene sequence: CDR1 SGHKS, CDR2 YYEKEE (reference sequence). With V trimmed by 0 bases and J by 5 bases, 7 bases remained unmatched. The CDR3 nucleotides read TGTGCCAGCAGCTTGGCCGGGGAGGGTAGAACCGGGGAGCTGTTTTTT. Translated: CASSLAGEGRTGELFF. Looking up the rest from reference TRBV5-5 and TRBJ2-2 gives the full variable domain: DAGVTQSPTHLIKTRGQQVTLRCSPISGHKSVSWYQQVLGQGPQFIFQYYEKEERGRGNFPDRFSARQFPNYSSELNVNALLLGDSALYLCASSLAGEGRTGELFFGEGSRLTVL.

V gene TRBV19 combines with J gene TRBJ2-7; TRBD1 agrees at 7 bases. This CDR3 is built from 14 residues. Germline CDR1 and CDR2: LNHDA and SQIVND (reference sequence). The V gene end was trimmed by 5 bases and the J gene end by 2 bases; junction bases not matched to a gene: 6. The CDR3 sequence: CASSDRAQTYEQYF. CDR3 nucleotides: TGTGCCAGTAGTGACAGGGCCCAAACCTACGAGCAGTACTTC.

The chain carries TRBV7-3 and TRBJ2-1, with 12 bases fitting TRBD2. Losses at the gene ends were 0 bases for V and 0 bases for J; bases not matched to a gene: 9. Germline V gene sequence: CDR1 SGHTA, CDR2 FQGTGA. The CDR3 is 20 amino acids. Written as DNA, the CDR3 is TGTGCCAGCAGCTTAACTGGACTAGCGGGATCTTATAGCTCCTACAATGAGCAGTTCTTC. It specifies CASSLTGLAGSYSSYNEQFF.

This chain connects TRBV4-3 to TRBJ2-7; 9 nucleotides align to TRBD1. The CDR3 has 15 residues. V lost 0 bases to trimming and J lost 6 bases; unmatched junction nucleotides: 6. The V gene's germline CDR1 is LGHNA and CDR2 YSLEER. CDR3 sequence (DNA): TGCGCCAGCAGCCAAGATATAGGACAGGGGACCGAGCAGTACTTC. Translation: CASSQDIGQGTEQYF.

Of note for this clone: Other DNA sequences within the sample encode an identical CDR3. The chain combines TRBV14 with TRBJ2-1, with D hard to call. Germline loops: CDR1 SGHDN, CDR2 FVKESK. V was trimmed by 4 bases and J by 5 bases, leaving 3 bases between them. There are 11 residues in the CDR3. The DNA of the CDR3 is TGTGCCAGCAGCCTTAACAATGAGCAGTTCTTC. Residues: CASSLNNEQFF.

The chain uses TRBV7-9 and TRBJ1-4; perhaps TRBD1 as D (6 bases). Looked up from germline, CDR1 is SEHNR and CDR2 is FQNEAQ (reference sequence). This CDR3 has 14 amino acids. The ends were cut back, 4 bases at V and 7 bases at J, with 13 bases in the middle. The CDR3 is CASSSFTGLEKLFF. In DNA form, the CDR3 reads TGTGCCAGCAGCTCCTTCACAGGGCTTGAAAAACTGTTTTTT.

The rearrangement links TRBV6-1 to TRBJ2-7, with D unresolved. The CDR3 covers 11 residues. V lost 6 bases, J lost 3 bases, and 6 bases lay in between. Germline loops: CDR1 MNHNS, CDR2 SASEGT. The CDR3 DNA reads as TGTGCCAGCAGGCAGAACTACGAGCAGTACTTC. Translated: CASRQNYEQYF.

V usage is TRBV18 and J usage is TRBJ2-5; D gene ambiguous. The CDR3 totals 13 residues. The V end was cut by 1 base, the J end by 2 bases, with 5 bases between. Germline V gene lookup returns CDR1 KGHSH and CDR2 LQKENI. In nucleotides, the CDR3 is TGTGCCAGCTCACCACAACTACAAGAGACCCAGTACTTC. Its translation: CASSPQLQETQYF.

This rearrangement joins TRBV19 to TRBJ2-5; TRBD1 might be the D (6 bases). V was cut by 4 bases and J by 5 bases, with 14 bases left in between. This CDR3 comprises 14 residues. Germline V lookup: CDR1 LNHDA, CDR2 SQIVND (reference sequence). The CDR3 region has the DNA TGTGCCAGTAGTACCTTGACAGGTTTCGAGACCCAGTACTTC. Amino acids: CASSTLTGFETQYF.

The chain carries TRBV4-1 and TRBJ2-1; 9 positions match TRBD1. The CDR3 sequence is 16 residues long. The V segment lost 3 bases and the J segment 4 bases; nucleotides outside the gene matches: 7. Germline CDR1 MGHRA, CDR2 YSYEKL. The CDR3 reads CASSHLGTGSYNEQFF. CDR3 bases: TGCGCCAGCAGCCACCTCGGGACAGGGTCTTACAATGAGCAGTTCTTC.

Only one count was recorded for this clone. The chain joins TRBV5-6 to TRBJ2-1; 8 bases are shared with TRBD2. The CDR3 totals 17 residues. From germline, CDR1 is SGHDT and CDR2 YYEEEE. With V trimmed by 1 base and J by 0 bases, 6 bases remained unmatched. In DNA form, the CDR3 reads TGTGCCAGCAGCTTGCTCCTAGCGGGTAGCTCCTACAATGAGCAGTTCTTC. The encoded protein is CASSLLLAGSSYNEQFF.

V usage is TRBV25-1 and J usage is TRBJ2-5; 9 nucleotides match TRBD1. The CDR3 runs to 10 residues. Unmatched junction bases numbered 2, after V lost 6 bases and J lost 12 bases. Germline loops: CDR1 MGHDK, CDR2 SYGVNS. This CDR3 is CASSRDREYF. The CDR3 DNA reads TGTGCCAGCAGCCGGGACAGGGAGTACTTC.

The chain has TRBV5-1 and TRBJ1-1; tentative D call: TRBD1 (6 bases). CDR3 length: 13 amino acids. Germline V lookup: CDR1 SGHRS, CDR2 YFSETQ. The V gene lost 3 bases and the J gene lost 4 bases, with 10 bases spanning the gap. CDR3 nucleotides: TGCGCCAGCAGCTCAACAGGGACCACTGAAGCTTTCTTT. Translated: CASSSTGTTEAFF.

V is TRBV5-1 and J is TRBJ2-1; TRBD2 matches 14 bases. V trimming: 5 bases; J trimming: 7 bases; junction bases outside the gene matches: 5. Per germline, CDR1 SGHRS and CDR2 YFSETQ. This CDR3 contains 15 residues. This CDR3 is CASRGLAGAGNEQFF. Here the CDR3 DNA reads TGCGCCAGCAGGGGACTAGCGGGAGCGGGAAATGAGCAGTTCTTC.

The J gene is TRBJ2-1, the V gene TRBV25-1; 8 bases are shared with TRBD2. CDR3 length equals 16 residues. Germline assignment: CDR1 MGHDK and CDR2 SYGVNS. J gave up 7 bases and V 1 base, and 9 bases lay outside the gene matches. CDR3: CASSEWGGRKENEQFF. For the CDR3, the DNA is TGTGCCAGCAGTGAATGGGGCGGGAGGAAGGAAAATGAGCAGTTCTTC.

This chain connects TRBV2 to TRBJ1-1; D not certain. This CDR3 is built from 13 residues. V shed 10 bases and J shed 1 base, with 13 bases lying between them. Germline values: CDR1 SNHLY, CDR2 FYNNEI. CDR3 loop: CATRGGGNTEAFF. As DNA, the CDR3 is TGTGCCACCCGGGGTGGTGGGAACACTGAAGCTTTCTTT.

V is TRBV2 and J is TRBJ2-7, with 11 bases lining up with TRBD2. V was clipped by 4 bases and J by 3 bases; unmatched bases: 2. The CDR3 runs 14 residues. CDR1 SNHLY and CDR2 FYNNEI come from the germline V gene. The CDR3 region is CASSGLAGIYEQYF. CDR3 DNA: TGTGCCAGCAGTGGACTAGCGGGAATCTACGAGCAGTACTTC.

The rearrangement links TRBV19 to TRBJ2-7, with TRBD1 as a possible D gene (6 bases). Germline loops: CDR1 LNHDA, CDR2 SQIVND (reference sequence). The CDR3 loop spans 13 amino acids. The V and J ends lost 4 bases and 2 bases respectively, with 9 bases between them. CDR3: CASSRDITYEQYF. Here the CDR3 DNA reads TGTGCCAGTAGTAGGGACATTACCTACGAGCAGTACTTC.

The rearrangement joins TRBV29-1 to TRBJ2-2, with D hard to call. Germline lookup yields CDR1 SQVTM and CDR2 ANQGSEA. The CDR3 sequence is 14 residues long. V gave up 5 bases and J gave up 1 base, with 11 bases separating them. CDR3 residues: CSVLSRQNTGELFF. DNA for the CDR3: TGCAGCGTTCTCAGCCGACAGAACACCGGGGAGCTGTTTTTT.

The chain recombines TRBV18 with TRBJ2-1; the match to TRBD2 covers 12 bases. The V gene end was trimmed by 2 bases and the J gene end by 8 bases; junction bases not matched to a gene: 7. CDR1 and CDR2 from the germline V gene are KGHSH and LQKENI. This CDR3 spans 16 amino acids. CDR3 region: CASSPRLAGDVYEQFF. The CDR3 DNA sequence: TGTGCCAGCTCACCAAGACTAGCGGGAGATGTCTATGAGCAGTTCTTC.

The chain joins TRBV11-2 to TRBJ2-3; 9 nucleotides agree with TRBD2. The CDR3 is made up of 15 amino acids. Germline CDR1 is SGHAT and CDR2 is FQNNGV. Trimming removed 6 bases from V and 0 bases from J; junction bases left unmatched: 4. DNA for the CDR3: TGTGCCAGCAGATCCACTAGCGGGAGCACAGATACGCAGTATTTT. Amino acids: CASRSTSGSTDTQYF.

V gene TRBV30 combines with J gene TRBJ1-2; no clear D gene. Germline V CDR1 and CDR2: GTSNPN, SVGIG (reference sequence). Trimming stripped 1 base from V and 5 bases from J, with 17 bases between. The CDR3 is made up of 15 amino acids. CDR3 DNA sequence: TGTGCCTGGAGTGAGGCTCTAATTCCGGGATATGGCTACACCTTC. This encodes CAWSEALIPGYGYTF.

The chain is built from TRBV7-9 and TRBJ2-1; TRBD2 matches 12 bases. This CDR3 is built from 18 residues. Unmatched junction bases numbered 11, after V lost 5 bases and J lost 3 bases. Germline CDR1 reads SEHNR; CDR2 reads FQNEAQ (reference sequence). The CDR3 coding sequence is TGTGCCAGCAGCCAGCAGACTAGCGGGAGAGTTGGCTACAATGAGCAGTTCTTC. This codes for CASSQQTSGRVGYNEQFF.

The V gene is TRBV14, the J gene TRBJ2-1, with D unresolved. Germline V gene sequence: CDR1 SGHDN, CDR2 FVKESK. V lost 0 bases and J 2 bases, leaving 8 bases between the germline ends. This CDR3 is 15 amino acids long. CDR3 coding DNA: TGTGCCAGCAGCCAAGACAGGATTACCTACAATGAGCAGTTCTTC. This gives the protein CASSQDRITYNEQFF.

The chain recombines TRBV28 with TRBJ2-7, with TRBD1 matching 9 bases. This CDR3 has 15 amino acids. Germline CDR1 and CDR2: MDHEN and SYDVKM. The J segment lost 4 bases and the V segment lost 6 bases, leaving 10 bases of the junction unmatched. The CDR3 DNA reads TGTGCCAGCAGCTCGCGAGGGACAGGGAAATACGAGCAGTACTTC. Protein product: CASSSRGTGKYEQYF. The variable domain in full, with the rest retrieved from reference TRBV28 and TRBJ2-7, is DVKVTQSSRYLVKRTGEKVFLECVQDMDHENMFWYRQDPGLGLRLIYFSYDVKMKEKGDIPEGYSVSREKKERFSLILESASTNQTSMYLCASSSRGTGKYEQYFGPGTRLTVT.

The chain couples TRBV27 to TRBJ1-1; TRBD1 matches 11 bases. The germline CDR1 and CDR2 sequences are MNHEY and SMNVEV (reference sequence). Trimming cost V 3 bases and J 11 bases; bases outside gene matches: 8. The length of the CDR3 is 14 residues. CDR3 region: CASSFSGQGAMAFF. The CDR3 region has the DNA TGTGCCAGCAGTTTCTCAGGACAGGGGGCGATGGCTTTCTTT.

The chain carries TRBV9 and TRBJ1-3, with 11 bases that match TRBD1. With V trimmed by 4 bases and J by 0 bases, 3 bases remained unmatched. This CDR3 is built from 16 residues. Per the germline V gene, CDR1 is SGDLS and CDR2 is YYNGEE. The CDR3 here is CASSLGTGGSGNTIYF. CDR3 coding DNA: TGTGCCAGCAGCCTAGGGACAGGGGGCTCTGGAAACACCATATATTTT.